A single sample is the source of the 8 T cell receptor beta chains below, sequenced in a study of cytomegalovirus exposure and HLA in healthy donors. 60 Vbeta and 13 Jbeta primers were used in PCR. Clones were sequenced by immunoSEQ multiplex PCR, and TCRdb holds only the in-frame ones, with some missing. The table includes more than 140,000 clones, almost 85% detected once. The sample consisted of PBMCs. These receptors came from a man younger than 45 in good health and CMV-seropositive.

The chain recombines TRBV5-4 with TRBJ1-3; D gene ambiguous. This CDR3 spans 16 amino acids. Germline CDR1 SGHNT, CDR2 YYREEE (reference sequence). V lost 0 bases and J 0 bases, leaving 10 bases between the germline ends. The CDR3 DNA sequence: TGTGCCAGCAGCTTGGGAGGTCCGTTCTCTGGAAACACCATATATTTT. This translates into CASSLGGPFSGNTIYF.

CDR3 residues: CASDSPTDTQYF. CDR3 nucleotide sequence: TGTGCCAGCGACTCCCCCACAGATACGCAGTATTTT. The V call is TRBV28, the J call TRBJ2-3; no definite D call. Trimming removed 8 bases from V and 2 bases from J, with 8 bases in between. Germline values: CDR1 MDHEN, CDR2 SYDVKM. The CDR3 has 12 amino acids.

The V call is TRBV4-3, the J call TRBJ2-5; possible D gene TRBD1, 6 bases. Germline V lookup: CDR1 LGHNA, CDR2 YSLEER. CDR3 length equals 14 residues. Trimming shortened V by 1 base and J by 4 bases, and 10 bases separated the two germline ends. CDR3 nucleotides: TGCGCCAGCAGCCAAGCACAGGGTGGAGAGACCCAGTACTTC. This translates into CASSQAQGGETQYF.

The CDR3 DNA is TGCGCCAGCAGCTCCTCCGGGGGAACCGGGGAGCTGTTTTTT. Its protein is CASSSSGGTGELFF. The rearrangement joins TRBV5-1 to TRBJ2-2, with D possibly being TRBD2 (6 bases). With 3 bases removed from V and 5 bases from J, the gap between germline ends came to 11 bases. Germline CDR1 and CDR2: SGHRS and YFSETQ. The CDR3 length is 14 residues.

This chain links TRBV27 with TRBJ1-5; D is ambiguous. The CDR3 runs 16 residues. V lost 1 base, J lost 3 bases, and 13 bases lay in between. The germline V gene has CDR1 MNHEY and CDR2 SMNVEV (reference sequence). The CDR3 spells CASSLYGIPFNQPQHF. DNA of the CDR3: TGTGCCAGCAGTTTATATGGCATCCCATTCAATCAGCCCCAGCATTTT.

The V call is TRBV5-1, the J call TRBJ1-3; TRBD1 matches 8 bases. The V gene's germline CDR1 is SGHRS and CDR2 YFSETQ. The trim removed 5 bases at V and 11 bases at J, leaving 12 bases unmatched. CDR3 length: 14 residues. In DNA, the CDR3 is TGCGCCAGCAGTCGCACAGGGGGACTTAGCGCCATATATTTT. It yields the protein CASSRTGGLSAIYF.

V usage is TRBV14 and J usage is TRBJ2-1; weak D call: TRBD1 (6 bases). This CDR3 is built from 16 residues. Germline loops: CDR1 SGHDN, CDR2 FVKESK. With 4 bases removed from V and 5 bases from J, the gap between germline ends came to 18 bases. In DNA form, the CDR3 reads TGTGCCAGCAGCCTACTAGGAACAGGGCTAAACAATGAGCAGTTCTTC. Protein product: CASSLLGTGLNNEQFF.

The chain couples TRBV7-2 to TRBJ2-1, with 9 nucleotides matching TRBD2. The CDR3 sequence is 16 residues long. With 1 base clipped from V and 4 bases from J, the junction kept 5 bases outside the gene matches. CDR1 is SGHTA and CDR2 is FQGNSA in the germline V gene. CDR3 region: CASSLDSSGRYNEQFF. The CDR3 DNA follows: TGTGCCAGCAGCTTAGATTCGAGCGGGAGGTACAATGAGCAGTTCTTC.